This T cell receptor (beta chain) came from a study of neurological immune-mediated disorders. This clonotype was picked up many times. Template-switch 5'RACE cDNA synthesis added a 10-nucleotide unique molecular identifier. MiXCR, run by TCRdb on the 5' RACE reads, gives a single entry per CDR3 protein. The sample holds about 46,000 distinct CDR3 sequences, 4% to 5.5% seen once. Germline CDR1 is SGHDT and CDR2 is YYEEEE. This CDR3 region has 14 residues. Trimming pared 2 bases from V and 5 bases from J, leaving 10 bases between. This TCR derives from a woman aged 60-75 years with multiple sclerosis. Sequencing input: PBMCs. The chain combines TRBV5-6 with TRBJ2-2; possibly TRBD1 for D (5 bases). CDR3 protein: CASSLDSQTGELFF. CDR3 DNA sequence: TGTGCCAGCAGCTTAGACAGCCAAACCGGGGAGCTGTTTTTT.